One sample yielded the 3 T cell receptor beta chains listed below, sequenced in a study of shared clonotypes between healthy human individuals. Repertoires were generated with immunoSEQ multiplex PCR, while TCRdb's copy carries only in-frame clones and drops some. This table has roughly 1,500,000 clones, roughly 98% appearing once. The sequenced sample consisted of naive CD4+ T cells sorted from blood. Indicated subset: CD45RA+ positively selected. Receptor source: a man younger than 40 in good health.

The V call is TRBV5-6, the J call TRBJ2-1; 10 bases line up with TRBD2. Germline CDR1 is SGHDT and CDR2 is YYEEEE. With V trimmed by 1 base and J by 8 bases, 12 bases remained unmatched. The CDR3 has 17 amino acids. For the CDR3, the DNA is TGTGCCAGCAGCTTGTGGTCAGCGGGAGGGCCTTTGGATGAGCAGTTCTTC. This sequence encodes CASSLWSAGGPLDEQFF.

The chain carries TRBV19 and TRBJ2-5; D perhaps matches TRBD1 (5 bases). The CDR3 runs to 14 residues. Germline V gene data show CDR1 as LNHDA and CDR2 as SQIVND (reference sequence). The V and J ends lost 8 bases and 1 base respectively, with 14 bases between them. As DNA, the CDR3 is TGTGCCAGTTCAGGGAATCGGCGCCAAGAGACCCAGTACTTC. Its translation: CASSGNRRQETQYF.

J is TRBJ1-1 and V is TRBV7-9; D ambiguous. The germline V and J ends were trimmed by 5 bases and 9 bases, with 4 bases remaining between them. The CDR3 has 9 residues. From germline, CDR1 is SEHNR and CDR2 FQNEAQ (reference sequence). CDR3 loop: CASSTQAFF. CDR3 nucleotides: TGTGCCAGCAGCACGCAAGCTTTCTTT. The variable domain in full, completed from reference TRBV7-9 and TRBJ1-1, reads DTGVSQNPRHKITKRGQNVTFRCDPISEHNRLYWYRQTLGQGPEFLTYFQNEAQLEKSRLLSDRFSAERPKGSFSTLEIQRTEQGDSAMYLCASSTQAFFGQGTRLTVV.